The next 11 T cell receptor beta chains were all read from a single sample in a study of OX40 agonist ivuxolimab in advanced cancers. The library was made by the immunoSEQ multiplex PCR assay. This immuneACCESS table, as held by TCRdb, lists in-frame sequences with V and J called but not all clones. Of the missing ones, under half trace to an unresolved V gene in checked studies; the others have no known cause. In this sample the table shows some 53,000 clones, 90% to 95% of which occur a single time. The ten biggest clones cover around 10% of the sample. The sequences come from CD4+ or CD8+ T cells sorted from blood, collected in a trial of the OX40 agonist ivuxolimab. The receptors were gathered from an adult with an advanced solid tumor such as melanoma, head and neck, liver or kidney cancer.

J is TRBJ2-1 and V is TRBV10-3; no reliable D call. Looked up from germline, CDR1 is ENHRY and CDR2 is SYGVKD. The ends were cut back, 10 bases at V and 0 bases at J, with 7 bases in the middle. The length of the CDR3 is 12 residues. CDR3 residues: CATTSSYNEQFF. CDR3 DNA sequence: TGTGCCACTACGAGCTCCTACAATGAGCAGTTCTTC.

The CDR3: CASSPGGDSSANEQFF. The CDR3 DNA sequence: TGTGCCAGCAGCCCGGGCGGGGACAGCAGTGCAAATGAGCAGTTCTTC. The J gene is TRBJ2-1, the V gene TRBV5-4, with D maybe TRBD1 (7 bases). The CDR3 spans 16 residues. V lost 4 bases, J lost 7 bases, and 21 bases lay in between. The V gene's germline CDR1 is SGHNT and CDR2 YYREEE (reference sequence).

The chain is built from TRBV28 and TRBJ1-1; 8 bases agree with TRBD1. CDR1 and CDR2 from the germline V gene are MDHEN and SYDVKM. The CDR3 contains 16 residues. V lost 5 bases to trimming and J lost 6 bases; unmatched junction nucleotides: 14. CDR3 DNA: TGTGCCAGCAGTCACCCACAGACAGGGGACCGACCTGAAGCTTTCTTT. It translates to CASSHPQTGDRPEAFF.

V gene TRBV19 combines with J gene TRBJ2-7; tentatively, D is TRBD2 (7 bases). The CDR3 spans 14 residues. Germline loops: CDR1 LNHDA, CDR2 SQIVND (reference sequence). Deletions cut 11 bases from V and 1 base from J, with 18 bases between. The CDR3 protein is CASSGEGSSYEQYF. In DNA form, the CDR3 reads TGTGCCTCCTCAGGGGAGGGATCTTCCTACGAGCAGTACTTC.

A few counts support this clone. V and J are TRBV19 and TRBJ2-2; tentatively, D is TRBD1 or TRBD2 (6 bases each). Per germline, CDR1 LNHDA and CDR2 SQIVND (reference sequence). V shed 7 bases and J shed 6 bases, with 12 bases lying between them. The CDR3 spans 13 residues. For the CDR3, the DNA is TGTGCCAGTACCTGGGGGGCTCCCGGGGAGCTGTTTTTT. Protein: CASTWGAPGELFF. Together with reference TRBV19 and TRBJ2-2, the CDR3 gives the full variable domain: DGGITQSPKYLFRKEGQNVTLSCEQNLNHDAMYWYRQDPGQGLRLIYYSQIVNDFQKGDIAEGYSVSREKKESFPLTVTSAQKNPTAFYLCASTWGAPGELFFGEGSRLTVL.

This chain uses TRBV2 with TRBJ2-5, with D perhaps matching TRBD1 (5 bases). This CDR3 spans 16 amino acids. Per germline, CDR1 SNHLY and CDR2 FYNNEI. The V and J ends lost 11 bases and 5 bases respectively, with 27 bases between them. DNA of the CDR3: TGTGCCGGGAAGGTAGACAGCCGCACCCCCGAGGAGACCCAGTACTTC. Its protein product is CAGKVDSRTPEETQYF. Looking up the rest from reference TRBV2 and TRBJ2-5 gives the full variable domain: EPEVTQTPSHQVTQMGQEVILRCVPISNHLYFYWYRQILGQKVEFLVSFYNNEISEKSEIFDDQFSVERPDGSNFTLKIRSTKLEDSAMYFCAGKVDSRTPEETQYFGPGTRLLVL.

This clone was counted a single time. The gene calls are TRBV7-8 and TRBJ1-5, with 7 positions matching TRBD1. Germline V lookup: CDR1 SGHVS, CDR2 FQNEAQ. This CDR3 spans 15 amino acids. V lost 5 bases and J lost 4; bases outside the gene matches: 8. The CDR3 is CASSSRGIPNQPQHF. CDR3 coding DNA: TGTGCCAGCAGCAGCAGGGGGATCCCGAATCAGCCCCAGCATTTT.

The J gene is TRBJ2-7, the V gene TRBV27, with D maybe TRBD1 (5 bases). The CDR3 loop spans 14 amino acids. Trimming cost V 10 bases and J 4 bases, with 20 bases left between them. Germline CDR1 is MNHEY and CDR2 is SMNVEV (reference sequence). In nucleotides, the CDR3 is TGTGCCAACCCTCGACAGATCCTTTCGTACGAGCAGTACTTC. It codes for CANPRQILSYEQYF.

V and J are TRBV20-1 and TRBJ2-3; no firm D call. Germline values: CDR1 DFQATT, CDR2 SNEGSKA (reference sequence). The CDR3 length is 11 residues. The V end was cut by 6 bases, the J end by 2 bases, with 6 bases between. The CDR3 sequence: CSATITDTQYF. CDR3 nucleotide sequence: TGCAGTGCAACAATCACAGATACGCAGTATTTT.

This clone turned up a few times. V usage is TRBV5-1 and J usage is TRBJ1-1; D is ambiguous. Trimming stripped 0 bases from V and 0 bases from J, with 3 bases between. The CDR3 has 13 amino acids. Germline V gene sequence: CDR1 SGHRS, CDR2 YFSETQ. The chain's CDR3 is CASSLALNTEAFF. Written as DNA, the CDR3 is TGCGCCAGCAGCTTGGCATTGAACACTGAAGCTTTCTTT.

The chain employs TRBV5-1 and TRBJ2-7; 7 nucleotides line up with TRBD1. Losses at the gene ends were 4 bases for V and 4 bases for J; bases not matched to a gene: 5. This CDR3 contains 13 residues. Germline CDR1 and CDR2: SGHRS and YFSETQ. CDR3 protein: CASSPDRSYEQYF. Here the CDR3 DNA reads TGCGCCAGCAGCCCGGACAGGTCGTACGAGCAGTACTTC.